Following are 26 T cell receptor beta chains from one sample sequenced in a study of CD4+ T cells in melanoma. Method: immunoSEQ multiplex PCR; TCRdb's copy keeps in-frame clones and lacks some. The repertoire includes about 140,000 clones, around 90% of them detected once, and approximately 1.5% sits in the top ten. The receptor set was obtained from a human donor with melanoma.

The V and J genes are TRBV30 and TRBJ2-3, with D tentatively TRBD1 or TRBD2 (6 bases each). Trimming left V 2 bases short and J 2 bases short, with 11 bases between. The germline V gene has CDR1 GTSNPN and CDR2 SVGIG (reference sequence). This CDR3 spans 14 amino acids. CDR3 DNA: TGTGCCTGGAGTACAGGGAGGTCCACAGATACGCAGTATTTT. Translation: CAWSTGRSTDTQYF.

This rearrangement joins TRBV30 to TRBJ2-7; D gene unclear. Germline V gives CDR1 GTSNPN, CDR2 SVGIG (reference sequence). The CDR3 totals 14 residues. The germline V and J ends were trimmed by 1 base and 1 base, with 11 bases remaining between them. The CDR3 region is CAWSALRRSYEQYF. In nucleotides, the CDR3 is TGTGCCTGGAGTGCGCTCAGACGGTCCTACGAGCAGTACTTC.

This chain links TRBV6-6 with TRBJ1-2; 7 bases are a match to TRBD1. The V segment lost 6 bases and the J segment 10 bases; nucleotides outside the gene matches: 11. The CDR3 contains 13 residues. Germline V gene lookup returns CDR1 MNHNY and CDR2 SVGAGI (reference sequence). The CDR3 sequence: CASSPGTAQVYTF. Here the CDR3 DNA reads TGTGCCAGCAGCCCCGGGACAGCCCAGGTCTACACCTTC.

The CDR3, as DNA: TGTGCCTGGAGTCCAACCCTTTCGGATACGCAGTATTTT. Translation: CAWSPTLSDTQYF. The chain has TRBV30 and TRBJ2-3, with no clear D. Germline V gene data show CDR1 as GTSNPN and CDR2 as SVGIG (reference sequence). The CDR3 totals 13 residues. V lost 2 bases and J 6 bases, leaving 12 bases between the germline ends. Based on the CDR3 plus reference TRBV30 and TRBJ2-3, the full variable domain is SQTIHQWPATLVQPVGSPLSLECTVEGTSNPNLYWYRQAAGRGLQLLFYSVGIGQISSEVPQNLSASRPQDRQFILSSKKLLLSDSGFYLCAWSPTLSDTQYFGPGTRLTVL.

The CDR3 protein is CASSSAGLVPLHF. CDR3 bases: TGTGCCAGCAGCAGCGCAGGGCTGGTACCCCTCCACTTT. This rearrangement joins TRBV7-9 to TRBJ1-6; D possibly corresponds to TRBD1 (5 bases). The CDR3 covers 13 residues. The ends were cut back, 5 bases at V and 12 bases at J, with 14 bases in the middle. Looked up from germline, CDR1 is SEHNR and CDR2 is FQNEAQ (reference sequence).

The rearrangement links TRBV18 to TRBJ2-7; possible D gene TRBD2, 5 bases. V lost 4 bases, J lost 5 bases, and 21 bases lay in between. From germline, CDR1 is KGHSH and CDR2 LQKENI. The CDR3 extends over 16 amino acids. The CDR3 DNA follows: TGTGCCAGCTCACTGGGAACGGGATCTCGCCGCGACGAGCAGTACTTC. Translated, it gives CASSLGTGSRRDEQYF.

This chain uses TRBV12-5 with TRBJ2-7; 10 bases line up with TRBD1. Germline assignment: CDR1 LGHNT and CDR2 FRNRAP. The V gene end was trimmed by 2 bases and the J gene end by 3 bases; junction bases not matched to a gene: 4. The length of the CDR3 is 15 residues. In DNA, the CDR3 is TGTGCTAGTGGTTTGCACCGGGACAGGGGCTACGAGCAGTACTTC. Translation gives CASGLHRDRGYEQYF.

CDR3 loop: CASSGTGPGYGYTF. In nucleotides, the CDR3 is TGTGCCAGCAGCGGGACAGGGCCTGGCTATGGCTACACCTTC. The rearrangement uses TRBV9 and TRBJ1-2; 8 bases match TRBD1. V lost 3 bases to trimming and J lost 4 bases; unmatched junction nucleotides: 5. The germline gives CDR1 SGDLS, CDR2 YYNGEE. The CDR3 runs to 14 residues.

J is TRBJ2-7 and V is TRBV7-2; the D gene is possibly TRBD2 (5 bases). Germline V gene lookup returns CDR1 SGHTA and CDR2 FQGNSA. Trimming pared 5 bases from V and 4 bases from J, leaving 9 bases between. The CDR3 is 12 amino acids. The CDR3 DNA reads TGTGCCAGCAGCCTAACTAGTTACGAGCAGTACTTC. Translating it yields CASSLTSYEQYF.

The J gene is TRBJ2-1, the V gene TRBV19, with 11 bases identical to TRBD1. Germline-derived CDR1 and CDR2 are LNHDA and SQIVND (reference sequence). Trimming took 5 bases from V and 7 from J; bases not matched to a gene: 1. This CDR3 contains 13 residues. The CDR3: CASSWDRGNEQFF. CDR3 DNA sequence: TGTGCCAGTAGTTGGGACAGGGGGAATGAGCAGTTCTTC.

The chain combines TRBV20-1 with TRBJ1-2, with D maybe TRBD1 (6 bases). V was clipped by 5 bases and J by 8 bases, with 12 bases between them. The V gene's germline CDR1 is DFQATT and CDR2 SNEGSKA (reference sequence). The CDR3 is 11 amino acids. In DNA form, the CDR3 reads TGCAGTGCTCATTTAGGACAGGGCTACACCTTC. It yields the protein CSAHLGQGYTF.

This clone appeared a single time. V gene TRBV10-3 combines with J gene TRBJ2-5, with D unclear. V was clipped by 1 base and J by 0 bases, with 9 bases between them. Germline V gene lookup returns CDR1 ENHRY and CDR2 SYGVKD. CDR3 length equals 15 residues. The CDR3 sequence is CAISELVTDQETQYF. In nucleotides, the CDR3 is TGTGCCATCAGTGAGTTGGTTACGGACCAAGAGACCCAGTACTTC.

This chain connects TRBV12-5 to TRBJ1-1, with TRBD1 matching 7 bases. This CDR3 comprises 13 residues. The ends lost 5 bases at V and 1 base at J; junction bases unmatched: 1. Germline CDR1 and CDR2: LGHNT and FRNRAP. The CDR3 DNA sequence: TGTGCTAGTGGTCCAGGGGGGAACACTGAAGCTTTCTTT. As protein: CASGPGGNTEAFF. The complete variable domain, with remaining parts taken from reference TRBV12-5 and TRBJ1-1, reads DARVTQTPRHKVTEMGQEVTMRCQPILGHNTVFWYRQTMMQGLELLAYFRNRAPLDDSGMPKDRFSAEMPDATLATLKIQPSEPRDSAVYFCASGPGGNTEAFFGQGTRLTVV.

V usage is TRBV7-9 and J usage is TRBJ1-6; the D is unclear. The CDR3 runs to 16 residues. Trimming pared 5 bases from V and 0 bases from J, leaving 11 bases between. Germline CDR1 reads SEHNR; CDR2 reads FQNEAQ (reference sequence). This CDR3 is CASSKQTASYNSPLHF. The CDR3 DNA reads as TGTGCCAGCAGCAAACAGACTGCCTCCTATAATTCACCCCTCCACTTT.

V gene TRBV4-1 combines with J gene TRBJ1-2; 8 bases are shared with TRBD1. The germline gives CDR1 MGHRA, CDR2 YSYEKL. The CDR3 loop spans 15 amino acids. J was trimmed by 13 bases and V by 1 base; bases with no gene match: 14. CDR3 in amino acids: CASSQVGTGLKTTTF. CDR3 DNA sequence: TGCGCCAGCAGCCAAGTAGGGACAGGTTTAAAAACGACCACCTTC.

V and J are TRBV5-1 and TRBJ2-2; 8 positions agree with TRBD1. This CDR3 contains 15 residues. The germline V gene encodes CDR1 SGHRS and CDR2 YFSETQ. The trim removed 4 bases at V and 0 bases at J, leaving 2 bases unmatched. The CDR3 reads CASSQDRANTGELFF. As DNA, the CDR3 is TGCGCCAGCAGCCAGGACAGGGCGAACACCGGGGAGCTGTTTTTT.

The chain recombines TRBV18 with TRBJ1-1; 7 bases fit TRBD1. This CDR3 comprises 16 residues. Germline CDR1 and CDR2: KGHSH and LQKENI. With 4 bases clipped from V and 1 base from J, the junction kept 9 bases outside the gene matches. This CDR3 reads CASSRQGVSRNTEAFF. The CDR3 DNA sequence: TGTGCCAGCTCACGGCAGGGGGTTAGTAGGAACACTGAAGCTTTCTTT.

The rearrangement joins TRBV30 to TRBJ1-4; perhaps TRBD1 as D (5 bases). CDR3 size: 14 residues. V was shortened by 0 bases and J by 5 bases, with 10 bases between the two germline ends. Germline assignment: CDR1 GTSNPN and CDR2 SVGIG (reference sequence). CDR3: CAWSVGAGNEKLFF. The CDR3 DNA sequence: TGTGCCTGGAGTGTCGGGGCCGGGAATGAAAAACTGTTTTTT.

The genes are TRBV5-1 and TRBJ2-7, with 10 bases identical to TRBD2. Losses at the gene ends were 4 bases for V and 2 bases for J; bases not matched to a gene: 15. The CDR3 loop spans 18 amino acids. Looked up from germline, CDR1 is SGHRS and CDR2 is YFSETQ. This chain's CDR3 is CASSARPSLAGATYEQYF. The CDR3 DNA reads as TGCGCCAGCAGCGCTCGCCCGTCGCTAGCGGGGGCCACCTACGAGCAGTACTTC.

This chain uses TRBV19 with TRBJ2-2; D not resolved. Trimming took 7 bases from V and 0 from J, leaving 12 bases between them. The CDR3 runs 15 residues. Germline assignment: CDR1 LNHDA and CDR2 SQIVND (reference sequence). CDR3 nucleotide sequence: TGTGCCAGTAAGGTCAGAGATGCGAACACCGGGGAGCTGTTTTTT. Protein: CASKVRDANTGELFF.

The chain combines TRBV18 with TRBJ2-7; 10 bases agree with TRBD1. The germline CDR1 and CDR2 sequences are KGHSH and LQKENI. This CDR3 spans 13 amino acids. Trimming removed 8 bases from V and 4 bases from J; junction bases left unmatched: 5. CDR3 coding DNA: TGTGCCAGCCGTCCGGGACAGGGGTACGAGCAGTACTTC. The encoded protein is CASRPGQGYEQYF.

The chain recombines TRBV5-4 with TRBJ2-2, with 9 bases lining up with TRBD2. This CDR3 comprises 14 residues. Unmatched junction bases numbered 8, after V lost 5 bases and J lost 9 bases. Per germline, CDR1 SGHNT and CDR2 YYREEE (reference sequence). The CDR3 sequence: CASSTGTSSRELFF. The CDR3 region has the DNA TGTGCCAGCAGTACCGGGACTAGCTCACGGGAGCTGTTTTTT.

The sample holds one count of this clone. The J gene is TRBJ2-6, the V gene TRBV27; D not resolved. Trimming stripped 4 bases from V and 0 bases from J, with 10 bases between. Germline-derived CDR1 and CDR2 are MNHEY and SMNVEV (reference sequence). This CDR3 contains 16 residues. The CDR3 loop is CASSWVRSSGANVLTF. The CDR3 nucleotides are TGTGCCAGCAGTTGGGTCCGGAGCTCTGGGGCCAACGTCCTGACTTTC.

Of note for this clone: The same CDR3 arises from other DNA sequences in this sample as well. The J gene is TRBJ1-6, the V gene TRBV19, with TRBD1 matching 8 bases. The CDR3 covers 13 residues. Germline values: CDR1 LNHDA, CDR2 SQIVND (reference sequence). V lost 7 bases to trimming and J lost 6 bases; unmatched junction nucleotides: 2. The CDR3 DNA is TGTGCCAGTATCGGACAGGGTAATTCACCCCTCCACTTT. It encodes CASIGQGNSPLHF.

The gene calls are TRBV5-1 and TRBJ1-1, with a possible D match to TRBD1 (5 bases). CDR1 SGHRS and CDR2 YFSETQ come from the germline V gene. The germline V and J ends were trimmed by 0 bases and 8 bases, with 11 bases remaining between them. The CDR3 is 13 residues long. CDR3 in DNA: TGCGCCAGCAGCTTGGAGGGTGGGGGGGAAGCTTTCTTT. Translation: CASSLEGGGEAFF.

In its sample, this clone was seen once. The chain is built from TRBV5-8 and TRBJ1-3; unclear D gene. Germline CDR1 and CDR2: SGHTS and YDEGEE. This CDR3 contains 15 residues. Trimming removed 4 bases at V and 0 bases at J, with 11 bases between. The CDR3 sequence is CASSLTSFSGNTIYF. The DNA of the CDR3 is TGTGCCAGCAGCCTGACATCCTTCTCTGGAAACACCATATATTTT.